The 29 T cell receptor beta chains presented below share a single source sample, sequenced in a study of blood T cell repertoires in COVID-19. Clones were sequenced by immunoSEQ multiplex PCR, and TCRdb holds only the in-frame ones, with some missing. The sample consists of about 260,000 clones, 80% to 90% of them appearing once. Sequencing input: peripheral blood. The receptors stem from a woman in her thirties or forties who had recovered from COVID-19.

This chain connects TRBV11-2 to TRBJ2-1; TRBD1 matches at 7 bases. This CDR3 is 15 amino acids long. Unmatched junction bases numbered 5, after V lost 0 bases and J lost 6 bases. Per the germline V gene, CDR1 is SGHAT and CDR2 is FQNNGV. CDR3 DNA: TGTGCCAGCAGCTTAGATTGGGACAGTCCCAATGAGCAGTTCTTC. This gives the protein CASSLDWDSPNEQFF.

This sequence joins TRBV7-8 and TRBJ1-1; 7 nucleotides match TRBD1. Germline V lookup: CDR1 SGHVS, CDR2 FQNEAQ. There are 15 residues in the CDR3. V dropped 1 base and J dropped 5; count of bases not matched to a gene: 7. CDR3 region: CASSLGQGVETEAFF. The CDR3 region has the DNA TGTGCCAGCAGCTTAGGCCAGGGGGTAGAGACTGAAGCTTTCTTT. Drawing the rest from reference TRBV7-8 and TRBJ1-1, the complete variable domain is GAGVSQSPRYKVAKRGQDVALRCDPISGHVSLFWYQQALGQGPEFLTYFQNEAQLDKSGLPSDRFFAERPEGSVSTLKIQRTQQEDSAVYLCASSLGQGVETEAFFGQGTRLTVV.

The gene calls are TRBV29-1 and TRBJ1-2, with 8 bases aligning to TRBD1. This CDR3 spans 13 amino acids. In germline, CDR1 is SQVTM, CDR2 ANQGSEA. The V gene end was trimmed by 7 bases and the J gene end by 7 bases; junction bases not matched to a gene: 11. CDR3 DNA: TGCAGCGCGCCGGACAGGGAGGGCCCTGGCTACACCTTC. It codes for CSAPDREGPGYTF.

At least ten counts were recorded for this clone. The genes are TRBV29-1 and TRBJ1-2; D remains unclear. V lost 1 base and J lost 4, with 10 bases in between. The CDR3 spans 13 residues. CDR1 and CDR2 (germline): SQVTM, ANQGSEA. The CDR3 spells CSVEVIGGYGYTF. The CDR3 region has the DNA TGCAGCGTTGAAGTTATTGGCGGCTATGGCTACACCTTC.

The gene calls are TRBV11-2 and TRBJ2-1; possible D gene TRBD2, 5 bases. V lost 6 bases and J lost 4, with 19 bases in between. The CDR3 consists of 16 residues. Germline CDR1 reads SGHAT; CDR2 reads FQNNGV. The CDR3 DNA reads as TGTGCCAGCAGTCGAGGCGGTGAGGGCCCGTACAATGAGCAGTTCTTC. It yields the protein CASSRGGEGPYNEQFF.

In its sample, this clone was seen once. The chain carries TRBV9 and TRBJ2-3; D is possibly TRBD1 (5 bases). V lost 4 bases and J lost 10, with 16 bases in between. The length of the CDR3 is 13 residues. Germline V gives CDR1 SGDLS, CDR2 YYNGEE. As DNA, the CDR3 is TGTGCCAGCAGCCCAGGGTGGCCCCGGGCGCAGTATTTT. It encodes CASSPGWPRAQYF.

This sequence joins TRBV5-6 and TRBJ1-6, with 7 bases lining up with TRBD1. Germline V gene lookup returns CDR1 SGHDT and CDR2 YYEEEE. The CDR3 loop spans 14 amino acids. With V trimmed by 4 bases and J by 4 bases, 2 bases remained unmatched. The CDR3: CASSGTDYNSPLHF. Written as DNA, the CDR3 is TGTGCCAGCAGCGGGACAGATTATAATTCACCCCTCCACTTT.

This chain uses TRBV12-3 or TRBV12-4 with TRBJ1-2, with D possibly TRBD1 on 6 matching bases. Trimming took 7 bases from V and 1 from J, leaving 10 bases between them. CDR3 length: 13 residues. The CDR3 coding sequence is TGTGCCAGCACCTACAGGGTTAACTATGGCTACACCTTC. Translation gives CASTYRVNYGYTF.

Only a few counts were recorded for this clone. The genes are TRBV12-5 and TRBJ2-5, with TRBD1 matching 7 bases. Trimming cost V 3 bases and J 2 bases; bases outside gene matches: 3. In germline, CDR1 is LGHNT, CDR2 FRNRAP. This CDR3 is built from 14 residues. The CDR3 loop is CASGLPTGQETQYF. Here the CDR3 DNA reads TGTGCTAGTGGTTTACCGACAGGGCAAGAGACCCAGTACTTC.

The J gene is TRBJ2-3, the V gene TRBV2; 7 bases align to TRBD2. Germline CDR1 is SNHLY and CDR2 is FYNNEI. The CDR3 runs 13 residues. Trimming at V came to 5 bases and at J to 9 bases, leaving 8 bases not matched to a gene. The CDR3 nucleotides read TGTGCCAGCAGTCTAGCGGAAACGGGGACGCAGTATTTT. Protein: CASSLAETGTQYF.

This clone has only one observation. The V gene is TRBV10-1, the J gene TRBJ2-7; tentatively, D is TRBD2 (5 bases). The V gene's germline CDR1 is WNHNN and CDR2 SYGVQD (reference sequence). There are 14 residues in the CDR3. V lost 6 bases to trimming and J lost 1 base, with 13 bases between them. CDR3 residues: CASSPGMFSYEQYF. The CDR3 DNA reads TGCGCCAGCAGCCCCGGGATGTTTTCCTACGAGCAGTACTTC.

CDR3 DNA: TGTGCCAGCAGACCGAACAGGGGCAGGGGGAACACTGAAGCTTTCTTT. Translated, it gives CASRPNRGRGNTEAFF. The chain is built from TRBV3-1 (or the pseudogene TRBV3-2) and TRBJ1-1; 7 bases fit TRBD1. This CDR3 is 16 amino acids long. CDR1 is LGHDT and CDR2 is YNNKEL in the germline V gene (reference sequence). V trimming: 6 bases; J trimming: 1 base; junction bases outside the gene matches: 11.

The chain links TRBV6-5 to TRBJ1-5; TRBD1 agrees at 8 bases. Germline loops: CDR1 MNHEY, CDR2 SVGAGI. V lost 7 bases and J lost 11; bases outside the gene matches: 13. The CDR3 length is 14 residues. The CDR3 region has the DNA TGTGCCAGCATCTCAGGACAGGGCGCCGTGGCCCAGCATTTT. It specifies CASISGQGAVAQHF.

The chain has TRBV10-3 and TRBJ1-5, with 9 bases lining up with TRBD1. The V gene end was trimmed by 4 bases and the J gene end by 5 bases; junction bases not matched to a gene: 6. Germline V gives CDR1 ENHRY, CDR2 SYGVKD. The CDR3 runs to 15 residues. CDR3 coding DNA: TGTGCCATCAGTGGGACAGGGGTGGGTGATCAGCCCCAGCATTTT. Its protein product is CAISGTGVGDQPQHF.

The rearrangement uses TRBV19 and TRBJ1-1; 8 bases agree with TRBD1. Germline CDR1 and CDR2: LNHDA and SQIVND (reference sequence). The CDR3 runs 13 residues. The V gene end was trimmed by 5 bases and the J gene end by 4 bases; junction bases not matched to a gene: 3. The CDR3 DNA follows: TGTGCCAGTAGTTCGACAGGGGCCACTGAAGCTTTCTTT. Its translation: CASSSTGATEAFF.

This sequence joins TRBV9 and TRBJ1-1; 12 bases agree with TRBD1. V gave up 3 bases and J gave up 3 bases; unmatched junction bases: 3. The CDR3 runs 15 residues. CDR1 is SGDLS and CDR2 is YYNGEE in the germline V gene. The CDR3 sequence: CASSGDRGQDTEAFF. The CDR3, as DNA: TGTGCCAGCAGCGGGGACAGGGGGCAGGACACTGAAGCTTTCTTT.

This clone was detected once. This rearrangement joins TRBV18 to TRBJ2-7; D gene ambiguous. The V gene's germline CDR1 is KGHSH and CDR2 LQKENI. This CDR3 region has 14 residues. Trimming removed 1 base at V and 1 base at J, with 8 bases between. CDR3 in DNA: TGTGCCAGCTCACCACTCACGGTATCCTACGAGCAGTACTTC. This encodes CASSPLTVSYEQYF.

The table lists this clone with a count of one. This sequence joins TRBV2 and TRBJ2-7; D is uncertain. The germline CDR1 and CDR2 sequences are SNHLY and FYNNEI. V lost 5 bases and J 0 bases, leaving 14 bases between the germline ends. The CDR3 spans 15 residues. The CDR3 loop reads CASSIVSEASYEQYF. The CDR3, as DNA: TGTGCCAGCAGTATCGTGAGCGAAGCCTCCTACGAGCAGTACTTC.

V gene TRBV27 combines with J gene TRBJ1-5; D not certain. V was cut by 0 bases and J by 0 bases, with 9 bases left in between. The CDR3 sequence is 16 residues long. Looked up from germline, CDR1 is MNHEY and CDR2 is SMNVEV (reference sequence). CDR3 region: CASSLSSGDSNQPQHF. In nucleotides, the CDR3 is TGTGCCAGCAGTTTATCCTCGGGAGATAGCAATCAGCCCCAGCATTTT.

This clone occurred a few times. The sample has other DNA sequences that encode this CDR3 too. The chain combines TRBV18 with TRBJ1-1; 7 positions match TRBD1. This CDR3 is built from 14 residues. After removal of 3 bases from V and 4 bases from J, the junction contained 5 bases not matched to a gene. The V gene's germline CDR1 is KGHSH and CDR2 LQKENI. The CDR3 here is CASSPIQGGTEAFF. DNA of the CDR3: TGTGCCAGCTCACCGATCCAGGGGGGCACTGAAGCTTTCTTT.

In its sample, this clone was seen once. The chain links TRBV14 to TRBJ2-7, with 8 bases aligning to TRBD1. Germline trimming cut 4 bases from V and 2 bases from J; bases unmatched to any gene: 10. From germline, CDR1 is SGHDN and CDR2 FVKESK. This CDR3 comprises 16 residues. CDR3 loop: CASSPGQGLPPYEQYF. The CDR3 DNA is TGTGCCAGCAGCCCAGGACAGGGCCTACCTCCCTACGAGCAGTACTTC.

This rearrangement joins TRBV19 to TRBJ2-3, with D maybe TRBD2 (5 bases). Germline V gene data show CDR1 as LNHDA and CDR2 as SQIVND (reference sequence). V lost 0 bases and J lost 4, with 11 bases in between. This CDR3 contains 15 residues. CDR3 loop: CASSIDRWGADTQYF. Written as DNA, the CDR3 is TGTGCCAGTAGTATAGATCGATGGGGAGCAGATACGCAGTATTTT. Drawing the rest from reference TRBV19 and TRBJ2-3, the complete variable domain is DGGITQSPKYLFRKEGQNVTLSCEQNLNHDAMYWYRQDPGQGLRLIYYSQIVNDFQKGDIAEGYSVSREKKESFPLTVTSAQKNPTAFYLCASSIDRWGADTQYFGPGTRLTVL.

The CDR3 coding sequence is TGTGCCAGCAGCGCCCGGGGGGGTCCGGTCGAGCAGTACTTC. The encoded protein is CASSARGGPVEQYF. This sequence joins TRBV7-2 and TRBJ2-7, with TRBD2 identical over 8 bases. The CDR3 runs 14 residues. CDR1 and CDR2 (germline): SGHTA, FQGNSA. The V segment lost 5 bases and the J segment 6 bases; nucleotides outside the gene matches: 9.

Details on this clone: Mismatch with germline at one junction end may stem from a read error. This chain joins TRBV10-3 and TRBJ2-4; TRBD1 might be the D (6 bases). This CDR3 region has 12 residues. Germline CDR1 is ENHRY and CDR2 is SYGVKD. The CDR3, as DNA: TGTGCCATCAGTGAGTCGAACAGGGATCGCAACTTC. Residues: CAISESNRDRNF.

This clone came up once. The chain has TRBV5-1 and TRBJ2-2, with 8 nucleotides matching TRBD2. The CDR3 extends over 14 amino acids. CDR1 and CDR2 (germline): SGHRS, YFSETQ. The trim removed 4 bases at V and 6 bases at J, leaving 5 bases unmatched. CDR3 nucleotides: TGCGCCAGCAGCAGGACTAGCTTGGCCGGGGAGCTGTTTTTT. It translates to CASSRTSLAGELFF. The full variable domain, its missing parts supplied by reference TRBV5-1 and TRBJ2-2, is KAGVTQTPRYLIKTRGQQVTLSCSPISGHRSVSWYQQTPGQGLQFLFEYFSETQRNKGNFPGRFSGRQFSNSRSEMNVSTLELGDSALYLCASSRTSLAGELFFGEGSRLTVL.

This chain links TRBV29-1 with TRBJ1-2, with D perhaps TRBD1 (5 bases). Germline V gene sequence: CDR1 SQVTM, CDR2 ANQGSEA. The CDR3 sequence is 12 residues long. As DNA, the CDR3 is TGCCTGGCGGGGCCAGCCGCGGGTGGCTACACCTTC. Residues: CLAGPAAGGYTF.

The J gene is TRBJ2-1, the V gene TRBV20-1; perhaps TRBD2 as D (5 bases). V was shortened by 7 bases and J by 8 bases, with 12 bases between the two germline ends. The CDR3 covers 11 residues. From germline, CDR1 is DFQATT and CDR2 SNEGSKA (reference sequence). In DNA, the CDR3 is TGCAGTGGTGAGCTGAGGGATGAGCAGTTCTTC. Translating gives CSGELRDEQFF.

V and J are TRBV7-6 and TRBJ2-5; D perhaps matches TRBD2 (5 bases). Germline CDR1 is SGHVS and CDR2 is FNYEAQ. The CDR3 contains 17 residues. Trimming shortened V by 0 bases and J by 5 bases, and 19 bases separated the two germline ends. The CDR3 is CASSLALANWGWETQYF. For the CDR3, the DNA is TGTGCCAGCAGCTTAGCGCTAGCCAACTGGGGATGGGAGACCCAGTACTTC.

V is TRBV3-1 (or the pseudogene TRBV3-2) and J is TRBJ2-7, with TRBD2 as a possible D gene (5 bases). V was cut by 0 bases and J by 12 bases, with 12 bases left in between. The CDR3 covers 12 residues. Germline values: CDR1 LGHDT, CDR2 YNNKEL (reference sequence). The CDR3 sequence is CASSQDQMDWYF. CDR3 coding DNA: TGTGCCAGCAGCCAAGATCAGATGGACTGGTACTTC.